Following are 10 T cell receptor beta chains from one sample sequenced in a study of spatial heterogeneity in lung cancer. MiXCR, applied by TCRdb to the 5' RACE reads, yields one record per CDR3 protein. The sample consists of approximately 2,200 distinct CDR3 sequences, more than 10% of them appearing once. The time point was: sample taken at primary tumor resection. Whole RNA from tumor, nontumor lung or frozen PBMC was sequenced unsorted. The sample was normal lung tissue next to the tumor, taken at surgery. These receptors originate from a male donor with early-stage non-small cell lung cancer.

This clonotype is medium-sized. This beta chain slipped into a library made for alpha chains as a stray read, so its size is not meaningful. J is TRBJ2-7 and V is TRBV5-5, with D hard to call. CDR3 length equals 11 residues. Trimming removed 0 bases at V and 4 bases at J, with 2 bases between. CDR1 and CDR2 from the germline V gene are SGHKS and YYEKEE (reference sequence). Written as DNA, the CDR3 is TGTGCCAGCAGCTTGGGGTACGAGCAGTACTTC. It translates to CASSLGYEQYF.

Within the sample, this clonotype is medium-sized. This beta chain is an off-target read within a library intended for alpha chains, so its frequency means little. J is TRBJ1-1 and V is TRBV28; D may be TRBD1 (5 bases). Germline values: CDR1 MDHEN, CDR2 SYDVKM. Trimming removed 6 bases from V and 1 base from J, with 18 bases in between. The CDR3 loop spans 16 amino acids. The CDR3 region is CASRGGVGRKNTEAFF. The CDR3 DNA is TGTGCCAGCAGGGGAGGAGTGGGACGTAAGAACACTGAAGCTTTCTTT.

This clonotype is termed medium-sized. The library was built for alpha chains, so this beta chain is an off-target read and its size means little. This chain links TRBV6-2 or TRBV6-3 with TRBJ2-1; TRBD2 matches at 8 bases. Germline lookup yields CDR1 MNHEY and CDR2 SVGEGT. The CDR3 covers 16 residues. With 7 bases clipped from V and 2 bases from J, the junction kept 10 bases outside the gene matches. CDR3 DNA: TGTGCCAGCACTATCTCCTTTAGCGGGGCCTACAATGAGCAGTTCTTC. Translation: CASTISFSGAYNEQFF.

This clonotype was detected ten times or more. The library was prepared for alpha chains; this beta chain is a stray read, so its frequency means little. This chain links TRBV30 with TRBJ2-7; maybe TRBD1 (6 bases). CDR1 and CDR2 (germline): GTSNPN, SVGIG (reference sequence). V dropped 1 base and J dropped 2 bases, with 6 bases sitting between them. The CDR3 runs to 12 residues. CDR3 in amino acids: CAWSGGPYEQYF. The CDR3 region has the DNA TGTGCCTGGAGTGGGGGGCCCTACGAGCAGTACTTC.

Worth noting for this clonotype: With the library built for alpha chains, this beta chain is off target and its frequency is not meaningful. CDR3 nucleotide sequence: TGTGCCAGCAGCGTAGGAGTGACTAGCGGGCAAGAGACCCAGTACTTC. Translation gives CASSVGVTSGQETQYF. The chain joins TRBV9 to TRBJ2-5; 10 positions agree with TRBD2. V shed 0 bases and J 2 bases; nucleotides not matched to a gene: 4. Germline values: CDR1 SGDLS, CDR2 YYNGEE. CDR3 length equals 16 residues.

Within the sample, this clonotype is medium-sized (0.01 to 0.1%). This beta chain appears as a stray read in a library generated for alpha chains; its size is not informative. Here the CDR3 reads CASSVMGYGGTDTQYF. In nucleotides, the CDR3 is TGTGCCAGCAGCGTTATGGGGTATGGGGGCACAGATACGCAGTATTTT. V usage is TRBV9 and J usage is TRBJ2-3, with D unresolved. The germline gives CDR1 SGDLS, CDR2 YYNGEE. The V gene lost 2 bases and the J gene lost 1 base, with 14 bases spanning the gap. This CDR3 is 16 amino acids long.

This clonotype was counted a few times. A library made for alpha chains picked up this beta chain off target, so its size means little. This chain uses TRBV12-3 or TRBV12-4 with TRBJ2-2; 9 nucleotides align to TRBD2. This CDR3 contains 16 residues. V shed 3 bases and J 1 base; nucleotides not matched to a gene: 3. CDR3 protein: CASSLSSGKNTGELFF. The CDR3 DNA reads as TGTGCCAGCAGTTTGTCTAGCGGGAAGAACACCGGGGAGCTGTTTTTT.

This clonotype rates as large (0.1 to 1%). Being off target in a library aimed at alpha chains, this beta chain has a size of little meaning. This sequence joins TRBV11-1 and TRBJ2-2; no clear D. V lost 3 bases and J lost 0, with 8 bases in between. This CDR3 region has 15 residues. CDR1 SGHAT and CDR2 FQDESV come from the germline V gene (reference sequence). The CDR3 region is CASSFHAANTGELFF. The CDR3 DNA follows: TGTGCCAGCAGCTTTCATGCAGCGAACACCGGGGAGCTGTTTTTT.

This clonotype is categorized as medium-sized (0.01 to 0.1%). Within a library made for alpha chains, this beta chain is off target, and its count is uninformative. The chain uses TRBV6-5 and TRBJ2-1; D might be TRBD2 (6 bases). CDR1 MNHEY and CDR2 SVGAGI come from the germline V gene. Trimming pared 0 bases from V and 6 bases from J, leaving 12 bases between. This CDR3 contains 15 residues. The CDR3 loop is CASSYSGGEANEQFF. CDR3 nucleotide sequence: TGTGCCAGCAGTTACTCGGGAGGCGAGGCCAATGAGCAGTTCTTC.

A remark on this clonotype: With a much larger clone just one base away, this may be a read error. In a library made to pick up alpha chains, this beta chain is a stray read with a size that means little. The chain is built from TRBV20-1 and TRBJ2-1, with D perhaps TRBD2 (6 bases). The germline V gene encodes CDR1 DFQATT and CDR2 SNEGSKA (reference sequence). The CDR3 has 18 residues. CDR3: CSARDVSGRGVFYNKQFF. CDR3 nucleotide sequence: TGCAGTGCTAGAGATGTCTCGGGGCGGGGAGTCTTCTACAATAAGCAGTTCTTC.